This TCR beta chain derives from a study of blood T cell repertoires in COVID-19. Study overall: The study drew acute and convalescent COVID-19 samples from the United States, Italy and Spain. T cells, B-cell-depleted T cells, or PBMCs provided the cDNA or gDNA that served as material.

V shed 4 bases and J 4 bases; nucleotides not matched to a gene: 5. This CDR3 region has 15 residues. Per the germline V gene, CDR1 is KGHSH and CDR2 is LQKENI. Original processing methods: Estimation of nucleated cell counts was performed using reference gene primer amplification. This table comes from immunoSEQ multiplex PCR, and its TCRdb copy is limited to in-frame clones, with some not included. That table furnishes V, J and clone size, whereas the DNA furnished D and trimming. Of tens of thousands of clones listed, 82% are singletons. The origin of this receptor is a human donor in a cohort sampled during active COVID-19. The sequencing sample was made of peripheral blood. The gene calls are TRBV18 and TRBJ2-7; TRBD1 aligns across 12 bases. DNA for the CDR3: TGTGCCAGCTCACTAGGGACAGGGGGCTTGTACGAGCAGTACTTC. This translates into CASSLGTGGLYEQYF.